Below, 11 T cell receptor beta chains from the same sample are listed, as sequenced in a study of cytomegalovirus exposure and HLA in healthy donors. The PCR employed 60 Vbeta primers together with 13 Jbeta primers. The repertoire was sequenced with immunoSEQ multiplex PCR; TCRdb's copy has only in-frame clones and lacks some. The sample yields fewer than 250,000 clones, around 83% seen once. Specimen: PBMCs. The receptor set was obtained from a woman aged 50 to 65 in good health and CMV-seropositive.

The genes are TRBV2 and TRBJ2-2; a possible D gene is TRBD2 (6 bases). Trimming left V 3 bases short and J 7 bases short, with 24 bases between. The CDR3 covers 18 residues. Germline V gene data show CDR1 as SNHLY and CDR2 as FYNNEI. CDR3 in amino acids: CASSEVKGRRGIGGELFF. The DNA for the CDR3 is TGTGCCAGCAGTGAGGTCAAGGGGAGGAGGGGTATAGGCGGGGAGCTGTTTTTT.

The J gene is TRBJ1-2, the V gene TRBV10-3; D is perhaps TRBD1 (5 bases). This CDR3 region has 14 residues. Germline V gene lookup returns CDR1 ENHRY and CDR2 SYGVKD. V was clipped by 6 bases and J by 0 bases, with 11 bases between them. In nucleotides, the CDR3 is TGTGCCATCAGAAATTCGACAGCTAACTATGGCTACACCTTC. Translating it yields CAIRNSTANYGYTF.

This clone was recorded once. V gene TRBV6-5 combines with J gene TRBJ1-1, with D perhaps matching TRBD1 (6 bases). The CDR3 is 10 residues long. The V end lost 6 bases, the J end lost 8 bases, and 7 bases lay between the germline ends. Germline V gene lookup returns CDR1 MNHEY and CDR2 SVGAGI. CDR3 amino acids: CASRGTEAFF. CDR3 nucleotide sequence: TGTGCCAGCAGGGGGACAGAAGCTTTCTTT.

A single count supports this clone. The chain combines TRBV7-2 with TRBJ2-7; maybe TRBD1 (6 bases). Per germline, CDR1 SGHTA and CDR2 FQGNSA. This CDR3 has 14 amino acids. Trimming took off 2 bases at V and 6 bases at J, with 14 bases between the two ends. CDR3 sequence: CASSLRTEISEQYF. In DNA, the CDR3 is TGTGCCAGCAGCTTAAGGACAGAGATCTCCGAGCAGTACTTC.

V gene TRBV5-1 combines with J gene TRBJ1-2; D is uncertain. CDR3 length equals 13 residues. Germline CDR1 and CDR2: SGHRS and YFSETQ. Trimming left V 0 bases short and J 6 bases short, with 9 bases between. The CDR3 nucleotides are TGCGCCAGCAGCTTGGGTCCCGGGAATGGCTACACCTTC. As protein: CASSLGPGNGYTF.

The chain links TRBV6-5 to TRBJ1-1; 10 bases agree with TRBD1. CDR3 length: 14 residues. V lost 8 bases, J lost 1 base, and 4 bases stayed unmatched. Germline values: CDR1 MNHEY, CDR2 SVGAGI. This chain's CDR3 is CASRDRGSNTEAFF. The CDR3 DNA reads TGTGCCAGCCGGGACAGGGGCTCGAACACTGAAGCTTTCTTT.

The V and J genes are TRBV28 and TRBJ2-7; TRBD1 matches 7 bases. V was pared by 6 bases and J by 5 bases, with 13 bases of the junction left unmatched. Germline V gives CDR1 MDHEN, CDR2 SYDVKM. This CDR3 comprises 15 residues. DNA of the CDR3: TGTGCCAGCAGCCCTCCCGACAGGGCGGCCAACGAGCAGTACTTC. Its translation: CASSPPDRAANEQYF.

The DNA for the CDR3 is TGTGCCAGCAGCCTACAGGGGAACACTGAAGCTTTCTTT. This sequence encodes CASSLQGNTEAFF. The rearrangement links TRBV2 to TRBJ1-1, with D maybe TRBD1 (6 bases). With 6 bases removed from V and 1 base from J, the gap between germline ends came to 9 bases. The CDR3 contains 13 residues. Per germline, CDR1 SNHLY and CDR2 FYNNEI. The whole variable domain, filled in from reference TRBV2 and TRBJ1-1, reads EPEVTQTPSHQVTQMGQEVILRCVPISNHLYFYWYRQILGQKVEFLVSFYNNEISEKSEIFDDQFSVERPDGSNFTLKIRSTKLEDSAMYFCASSLQGNTEAFFGQGTRLTVV.

The chain combines TRBV6-5 with TRBJ1-6; TRBD1 is a possible D gene (5 bases). Deletions cut 8 bases from V and 14 bases from J, with 10 bases between. In germline, CDR1 is MNHEY, CDR2 SVGAGI. CDR3 length: 10 residues. The CDR3 region has the DNA TGTGCCAGCGGGGACTTTTCCCTCCACTTT. Its protein is CASGDFSLHF.

V gene TRBV19 combines with J gene TRBJ2-7; a possible D gene is TRBD1 (6 bases). V was shortened by 3 bases and J by 5 bases, with 20 bases between the two germline ends. CDR3 length: 16 amino acids. From germline, CDR1 is LNHDA and CDR2 SQIVND (reference sequence). The CDR3 DNA follows: TGTGCCAGTAGTATTGGGACACCCCTCTCGTGGAACGAGCAGTACTTC. Translated: CASSIGTPLSWNEQYF.

This chain connects TRBV6-5 to TRBJ2-5; 10 nucleotides match TRBD1. Germline CDR1 reads MNHEY; CDR2 reads SVGAGI. The CDR3 contains 15 residues. J gave up 4 bases and V 4 bases, and 6 bases lay outside the gene matches. CDR3 amino acids: CASSSAGTGAETQYF. The DNA of the CDR3 is TGTGCCAGCAGTTCCGCCGGGACAGGGGCAGAGACCCAGTACTTC.